This T cell receptor beta chain was found in a study of cytomegalovirus exposure and HLA in healthy donors. Primers: 60 Vbeta forward and 13 Jbeta reverse. In the original workflow: Roughly 80 million unique TCR beta chains, 9 million to 12 million shared, were counted in a later analysis. Measured with immunoSEQ multiplex PCR; TCRdb has only the in-frame clones, and not every one. The V and J calls and clone size were taken over from that table, and D and trimming were inferred from the DNA. The sample consists of roughly 140,000 clones, 65% to 80% of them appearing once. The CDR3 covers 14 residues. V trimming: 4 bases; J trimming: 5 bases; junction bases outside the gene matches: 8. Germline V gene lookup returns CDR1 GTSNPN and CDR2 SVGIG (reference sequence). Whole-study results and caveats: Earlier analysis yielded a pattern in which most TCR beta V segments were productive about 87% or about 30% of the time. Cytomegalovirus status was reportedly diagnosed by the classifier with high specificity and sensitivity.

This clone appeared a few times. The antigen is unknown. The sequenced sample consisted of PBMCs. The receptor was derived from a woman aged 25-40 years in good health and CMV-seronegative. This chain connects TRBV30 to TRBJ2-5; TRBD1 aligns across 9 bases. The CDR3 bases are TGTGCCTGGATGCGGGACAGGGCGTTGGAGACCCAGTACTTC. The encoded protein is CAWMRDRALETQYF.